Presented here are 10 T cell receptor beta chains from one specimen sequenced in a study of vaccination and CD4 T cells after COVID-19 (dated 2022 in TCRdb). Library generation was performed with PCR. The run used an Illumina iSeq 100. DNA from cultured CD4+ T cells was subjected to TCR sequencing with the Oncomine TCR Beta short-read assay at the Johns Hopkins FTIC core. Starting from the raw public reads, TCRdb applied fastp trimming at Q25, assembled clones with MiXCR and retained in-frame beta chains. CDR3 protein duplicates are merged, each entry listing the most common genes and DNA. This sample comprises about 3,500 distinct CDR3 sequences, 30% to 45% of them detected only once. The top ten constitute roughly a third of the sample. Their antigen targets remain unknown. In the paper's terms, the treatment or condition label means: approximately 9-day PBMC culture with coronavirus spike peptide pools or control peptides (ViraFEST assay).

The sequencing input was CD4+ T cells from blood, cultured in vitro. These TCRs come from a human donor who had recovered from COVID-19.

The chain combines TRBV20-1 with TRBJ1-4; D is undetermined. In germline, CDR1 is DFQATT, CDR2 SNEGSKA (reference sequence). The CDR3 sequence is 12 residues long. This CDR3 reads CRAGPTNEKLFF. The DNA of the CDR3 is TGCAGGGCTGGTCCAACTAATGAAAAACTGTTTTTT.

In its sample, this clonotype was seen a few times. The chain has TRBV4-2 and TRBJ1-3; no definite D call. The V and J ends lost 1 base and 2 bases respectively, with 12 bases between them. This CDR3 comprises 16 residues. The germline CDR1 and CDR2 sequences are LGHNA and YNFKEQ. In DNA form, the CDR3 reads TGTGCCAGCAGCCAAGCCGCTACCGCCACTGGAAACACCATATATTTT. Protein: CASSQAATATGNTIYF.

In nucleotides, the CDR3 is TGTGCCATCAGTGACCCGAGGGATGGTGATGGCTACACCTTC. This sequence encodes CAISDPRDGDGYTF. This sequence joins TRBV10-3 and TRBJ1-2; unclear D gene. Germline values: CDR1 ENHRY, CDR2 SYGVKD. Trimming removed 3 bases from V and 6 bases from J, with 14 bases in between. This CDR3 region has 14 residues.

In nucleotides, the CDR3 is TGTGCCTGGGGACCGGGACAGGCCAAAAACATTCAGTACTTC. Its translation is CAWGPGQAKNIQYF. The chain recombines TRBV30 with TRBJ2-4, with 7 bases matching TRBD1. Germline CDR1 GTSNPN, CDR2 SVGIG (reference sequence). Germline trimming cut 5 bases from V and 1 base from J; bases unmatched to any gene: 5. The CDR3 extends over 14 amino acids.

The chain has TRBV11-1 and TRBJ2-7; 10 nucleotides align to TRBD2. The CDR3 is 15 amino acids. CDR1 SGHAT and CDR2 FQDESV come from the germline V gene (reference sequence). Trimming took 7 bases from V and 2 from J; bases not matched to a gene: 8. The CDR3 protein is CASTPASGGTYEQYF. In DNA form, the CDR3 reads TGTGCCAGCACCCCGGCTAGCGGGGGAACCTACGAGCAGTACTTC.

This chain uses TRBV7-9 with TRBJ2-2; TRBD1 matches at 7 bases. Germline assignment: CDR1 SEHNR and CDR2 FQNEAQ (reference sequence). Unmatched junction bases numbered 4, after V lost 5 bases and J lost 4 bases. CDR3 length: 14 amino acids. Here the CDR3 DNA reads TGTGCCAGCAGCCCACAGGGGTCCACCGGGGAGCTGTTTTTT. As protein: CASSPQGSTGELFF.

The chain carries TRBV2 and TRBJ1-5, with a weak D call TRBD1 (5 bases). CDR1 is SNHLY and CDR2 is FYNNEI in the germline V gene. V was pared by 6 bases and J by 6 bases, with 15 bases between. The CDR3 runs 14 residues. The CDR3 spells CASRGTGAGQPQHF. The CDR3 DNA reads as TGTGCCAGCAGGGGGACGGGCGCGGGTCAGCCCCAGCATTTT.

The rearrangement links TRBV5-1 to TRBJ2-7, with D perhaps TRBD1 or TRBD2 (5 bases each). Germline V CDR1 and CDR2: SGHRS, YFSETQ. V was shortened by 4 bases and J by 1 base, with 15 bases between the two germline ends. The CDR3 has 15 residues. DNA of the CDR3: TGCGCCAGCAGCGCTACCGGGACCGGATCCTACGAGCAGTACTTC. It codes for CASSATGTGSYEQYF.

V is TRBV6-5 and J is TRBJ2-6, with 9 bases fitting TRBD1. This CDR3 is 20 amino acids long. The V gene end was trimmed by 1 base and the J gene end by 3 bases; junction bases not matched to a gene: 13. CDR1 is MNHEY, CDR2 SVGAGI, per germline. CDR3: CASSYYPPGQGKGGANVLTF. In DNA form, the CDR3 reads TGTGCCAGCAGTTACTACCCCCCGGGACAGGGAAAAGGTGGGGCCAACGTCCTGACTTTC.

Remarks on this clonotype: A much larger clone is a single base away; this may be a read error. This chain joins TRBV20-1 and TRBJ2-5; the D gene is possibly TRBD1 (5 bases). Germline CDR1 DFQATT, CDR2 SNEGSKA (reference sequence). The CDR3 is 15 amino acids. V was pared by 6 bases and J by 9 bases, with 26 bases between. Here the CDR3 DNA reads TGCAGTGCCTTGAGTGGGCAGGACAAAATTTCGGCCCAGTACTTC. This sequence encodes CSALSGQDKISAQYF.